This TCR beta chain was sequenced during a study of blood T cell repertoires in COVID-19. Whole-study context: The United States, Italy and Spain were the sources of the acute and convalescent COVID-19 samples.

In germline, CDR1 is KGHDR, CDR2 SFDVKD. The CDR3 consists of 13 residues. The table came from immunoSEQ multiplex PCR; TCRdb's copy has only in-frame clones and leaves some out. The sample includes tens of thousands of clones, roughly 82% of them seen just once. About this clone: At one of its ends the junction is not consistent with the germline gene, which may arise from a read error.

The sample taken for sequencing was peripheral blood. This sequence joins TRBV24-1 and TRBJ2-3; the D gene is possibly TRBD1 (6 bases). The sequence was obtained from a man older than 75 with acute or convalescent COVID-19. The CDR3 nucleotides read TGTGCCACCAGTGACAGTCGGACAGTTACGCAGTATTTT. Translation: CATSDSRTVTQYF.